Reported below is one T cell receptor beta chain. Its antigen target is currently unknown. Base qualities are missing; no much larger clone stands one base away. The data originate from a study of T cell repertoires in cytomegalovirus infection (dated by TCRdb to the late 2010s). In terms of the full investigation: Donor HLA type was relevant to the analysis, because carriage of CMV infection together with the matching HLA type was indicated by public TCR beta signatures. Paper-wide results and their limitations: In the ex vivo response, HLA-C-restricted CMV-specific TCR beta clonotypes were dominant, and in two of eight donors the single most frequent clonotype came from this HLA-C-restricted group. In both this cohort and an independent roughly 400-donor cohort, the cumulative frequency of public TCR beta family members distinguished carriers of CMV infection plus the relevant HLA type.

The run used an Illumina HiSeq 1500. TCRdb itself trimmed the public reads at Q25 with fastp, ran MiXCR and retained productive beta chains. All rows with the same CDR3 protein become a single entry with the most common DNA and genes. The sample table contains roughly 600,000 distinct CDR3 sequences; only one count was recorded for more than 20% of them. The ten largest clones represent 8% of the sample. Sequenced material: CD8+ T cells from PBMCs. This clonotype was sampled from a human donor in good health (CMV status not recorded). Some clones in this sample may be carry-over from other donors' samples.

The CDR3 region has the sequence CASMGRQGGNQPQHF. The nucleotide sequence is TGTGCCAGCATGGGAAGACAGGGCGGCAATCAGCCCCAGCATTTT. The rearrangement combines TRBV12-3 or TRBV12-4 with TRBJ1-5; 7 bases in the middle match TRBD1. The CDR3 goes from the cysteine to the phenylalanine over 15 residues. The entry retains the CDR3 DNA only, 45 bases that are in frame from base 1. Trimmed from V: 7 bases; trimmed from J: 2 bases; junction bases lacking a gene match: 8.